Listed below are T cell receptor beta chains from one sample, sequenced in a study of blood T cell repertoires in COVID-19. Here immunoSEQ multiplex PCR was the method, and the copy in TCRdb shows in-frame clones only, minus some. The data show about 240,000 clones, about 87% seen once. What was sequenced was PBMCs or T cells enriched from blood (not recorded which). Receptor source: a woman under 40 with acute COVID-19. The CDR3 runs from the conserved cysteine through the conserved F or W. Not every row has a clone size; where given, it reads once, few, many or a size class.

V gene: TRBV10-1
clone size: -
CDR3 protein: CASSESNAAVTDTQYF

V gene: TRBV18
clone size: -
CDR3 protein: CASSPGLAGTSTDTQYF

V gene: TRBV18
clone size: -
CDR3 protein: CASSLGTGTYEQYF

V gene: TRBV19
clone size: -
CDR3 protein: CASSPGEGNTIYF

V gene: TRBV7-8
clone size: -
CDR3 protein: CASSFAMYPVTGELNEKLFF

V gene: TRBV5-4
clone size: -
CDR3 protein: CASSLGGPGKGNEQFF

V gene: TRBV30
clone size: few
CDR3 protein: CAWNGGDYEQYF

V gene: TRBV29-1
clone size: -
CDR3 protein: CSISSPPQETQYF

V gene: TRBV7-9
clone size: -
CDR3 protein: CASSAVLVRNEQFF

V gene: TRBV15
clone size: -
CDR3 protein: CATSRVGEMGGQPQHF

V gene: TRBV10-3
clone size: -
CDR3 protein: CAIWGTANYGYTF

V gene: TRBV7-2
clone size: -
CDR3 protein: CASSLESGGVQETQYF

V gene: TRBV27
clone size: -
CDR3 protein: CASAPGQGLFGYTF

V gene: TRBV19
clone size: once
CDR3 protein: CASSPHPGQGRGTGELFF

V gene: TRBV12-3/TRBV12-4
clone size: -
CDR3 protein: CASSLGQNNEQFF

V gene: TRBV7-2
clone size: -
CDR3 protein: CASSLVGGGALDEQFF

V gene: TRBV27
clone size: -
CDR3 protein: CAIRQVGSYNEQFF